A selection of T cell receptor beta chains follows, all from one sample in a study of shared clonotypes between healthy human individuals. TCRdb's copy holds only in-frame clones and misses some; the assay was immunoSEQ multiplex PCR. The table shows some 980,000 clones, with about three quarters occurring only once. The sequenced material came from memory CD4+ T cells sorted from blood. All receptors derive from a man between 18 and 29 years old in good health. The CDR3 runs from the conserved cysteine through the conserved F or W. Each record gives: V gene, clone size, D gene, J gene, CDR3 DNA, CDR3 protein. The D gene is left open where the match is weak. Expanded clones are given a class, and other clones once, few, many or no size at all.

>TRBV30|NA|NA|TRBJ2-7
TGTGCCTGGAGTGTACGTCAGGGCGCCTACGAGCAGTACTTC
CAWSVRQGAYEQYF
>TRBV15|NA|TRBD1|TRBJ2-2
TGTGCCACCAGCAGACGTCCGGGACAGGGAAGGGTCGGGGAGCTGTTTTTT
CATSRRPGQGRVGELFF
>TRBV10-3|NA|TRBD2|TRBJ2-1
TGTGCCATCAGTGGGACTAGCGGCAGCTCCTACAATGAGCAGTTCTTC
CAISGTSGSSYNEQFF
>TRBV29-1|few|TRBD1|TRBJ1-4
TGCAGCGTTCGACAGGGGAATGAAAAACTGTTTTTT
CSVRQGNEKLFF
>TRBV27|few|TRBD2|TRBJ2-3
TGTGCCAGCAGTTTAGCGGGGAGGGGCACAGATACGCAGTATTTT
CASSLAGRGTDTQYF
>TRBV2|NA|TRBD1|TRBJ1-1
TGTGCCAGCAGTAGGATGGGGACAGCGAACACTGAAGCTTTCTTT
CASSRMGTANTEAFF
>TRBV28|NA|NA|TRBJ1-1
TGTGCCAGCAGTTTATACTCCCAGGGTAAGGGGAACACTGAAGCTTTCTTT
CASSLYSQGKGNTEAFF
>TRBV5-1|NA|NA|TRBJ2-1
TGCGCCAGTGGGTACGGGAGCGAGGATGAGCAGTTCTTC
CASGYGSEDEQFF
>TRBV7-2|NA|NA|TRBJ2-7
TGTGCCAGCTCCCCGGGCGGGCTAAGCTCCTACGAGCAGTACTTC
CASSPGGLSSYEQYF
>TRBV6-1|NA|TRBD1|TRBJ1-1
TGTGCCAGCAGTTTACAACAGGGGTCGGGAGCTTTCTTT
CASSLQQGSGAFF
>TRBV19|NA|NA|TRBJ1-6
TGTGCCAGTAGCTTCAGTTCCTATAATTCACCCCTCCACTTT
CASSFSSYNSPLHF
>TRBV7-9|NA|NA|TRBJ2-7
TGTGCCAGCAGCTTAGCGGAGGTCACCTACGAGCAGTACTTC
CASSLAEVTYEQYF
>TRBV5-4|NA|NA|TRBJ1-1
TGTGCCAGCAGCTTGGTTCAGCGAGGAAGCACTGAAGCTTTCTTT
CASSLVQRGSTEAFF
>TRBV5-6|NA|NA|TRBJ2-4
TGTGCCAGCAGCGCCAGTACTATAGCCAAAAACATTCAGTACTTC
CASSASTIAKNIQYF
>TRBV29-1|once|NA|TRBJ2-1
TGCAGCGGAGCACTTGACTACAATGAGCAGTTCTTC
CSGALDYNEQFF